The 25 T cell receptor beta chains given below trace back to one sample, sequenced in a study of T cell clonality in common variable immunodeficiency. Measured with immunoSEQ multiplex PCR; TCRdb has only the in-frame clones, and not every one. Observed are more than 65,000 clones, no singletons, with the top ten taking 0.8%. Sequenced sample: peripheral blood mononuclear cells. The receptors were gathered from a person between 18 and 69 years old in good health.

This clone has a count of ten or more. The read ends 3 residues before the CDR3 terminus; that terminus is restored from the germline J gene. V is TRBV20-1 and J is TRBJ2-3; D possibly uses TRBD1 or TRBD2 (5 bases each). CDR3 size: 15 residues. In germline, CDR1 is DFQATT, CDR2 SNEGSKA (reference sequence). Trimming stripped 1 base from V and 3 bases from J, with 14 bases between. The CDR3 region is CSARGHRRMTDTQYF. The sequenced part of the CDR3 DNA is TGCAGTGCTAGAGGTCACAGGAGGATGACAGATACG.

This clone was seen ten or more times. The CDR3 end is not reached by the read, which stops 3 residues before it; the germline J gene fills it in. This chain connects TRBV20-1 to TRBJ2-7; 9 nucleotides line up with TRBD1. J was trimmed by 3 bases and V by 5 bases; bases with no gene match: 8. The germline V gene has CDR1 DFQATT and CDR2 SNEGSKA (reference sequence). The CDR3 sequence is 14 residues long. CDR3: CSALGTGIGYEQYF. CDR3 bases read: TGCAGTGCTCTCGGGACAGGGATAGGCTACGAG.

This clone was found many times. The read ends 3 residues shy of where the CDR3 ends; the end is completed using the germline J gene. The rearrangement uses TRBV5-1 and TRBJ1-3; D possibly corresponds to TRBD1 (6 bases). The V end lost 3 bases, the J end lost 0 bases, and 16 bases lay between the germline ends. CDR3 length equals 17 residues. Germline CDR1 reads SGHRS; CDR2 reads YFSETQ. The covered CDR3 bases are TGCGCCAGCAGCTGGGGGGGCTCTGCGTACTCTGGAAACACC. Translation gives CASSWGGSAYSGNT. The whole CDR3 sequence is CASSWGGSAYSGNTIYF.

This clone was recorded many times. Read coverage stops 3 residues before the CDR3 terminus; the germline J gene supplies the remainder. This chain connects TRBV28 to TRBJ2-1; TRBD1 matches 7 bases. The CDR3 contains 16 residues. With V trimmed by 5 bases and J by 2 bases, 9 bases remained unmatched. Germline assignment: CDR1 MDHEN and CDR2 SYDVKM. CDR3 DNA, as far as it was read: TGTGCCAGCAGTCCCTTGTGGCAGGGGGCCTACAATGAG. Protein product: CASSPLWQGAYNE. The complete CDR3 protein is CASSPLWQGAYNEQFF. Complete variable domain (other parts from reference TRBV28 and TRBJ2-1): DVKVTQSSRYLVKRTGEKVFLECVQDMDHENMFWYRQDPGLGLRLIYFSYDVKMKEKGDIPEGYSVSREKKERFSLILESASTNQTSMYLCASSPLWQGAYNEQFFGPGTRLTVL.

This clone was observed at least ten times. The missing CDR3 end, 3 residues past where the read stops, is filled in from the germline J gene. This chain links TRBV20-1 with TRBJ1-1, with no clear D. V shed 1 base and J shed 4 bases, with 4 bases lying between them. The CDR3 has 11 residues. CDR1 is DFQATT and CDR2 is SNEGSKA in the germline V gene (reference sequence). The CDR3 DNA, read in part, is TGCAGTGCTAGAGCGTCCACTGAA. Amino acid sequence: CSARASTE. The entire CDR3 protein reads CSARASTEAFF.

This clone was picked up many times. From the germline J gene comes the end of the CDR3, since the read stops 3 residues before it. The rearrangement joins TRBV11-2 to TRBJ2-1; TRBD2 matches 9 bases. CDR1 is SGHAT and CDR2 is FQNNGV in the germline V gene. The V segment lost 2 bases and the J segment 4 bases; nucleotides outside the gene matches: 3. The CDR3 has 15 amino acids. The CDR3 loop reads CASSLRLADYNEQFF. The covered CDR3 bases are TGTGCCAGCAGCTTACGACTAGCGGATTACAATGAG.

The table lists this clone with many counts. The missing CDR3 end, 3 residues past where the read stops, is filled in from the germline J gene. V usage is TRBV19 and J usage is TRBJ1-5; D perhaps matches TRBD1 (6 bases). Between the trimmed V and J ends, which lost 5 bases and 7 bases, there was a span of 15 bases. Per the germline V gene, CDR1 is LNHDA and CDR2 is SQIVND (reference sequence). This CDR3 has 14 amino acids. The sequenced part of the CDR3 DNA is TGTGCCAGTAGTCCACAGGGAGGAAGGCAGCCC. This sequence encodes CASSPQGGRQP. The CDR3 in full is CASSPQGGRQPQHF.

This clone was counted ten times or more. The covered CDR3 bases are TGCGCCAGCAGCTTGGCCGGGACTTCCACAGATACG. It codes for CASSLAGTSTDT. The CDR3 in full is CASSLAGTSTDTQYF. The chain is built from TRBV5-1 and TRBJ2-3; D might be TRBD2 (6 bases). The observed sequence ends 3 residues before the CDR3 terminus, with the missing tail filled in from the germline J gene. Germline lookup yields CDR1 SGHRS and CDR2 YFSETQ. This CDR3 has 15 amino acids. V lost 0 bases and J lost 2, with 10 bases in between.

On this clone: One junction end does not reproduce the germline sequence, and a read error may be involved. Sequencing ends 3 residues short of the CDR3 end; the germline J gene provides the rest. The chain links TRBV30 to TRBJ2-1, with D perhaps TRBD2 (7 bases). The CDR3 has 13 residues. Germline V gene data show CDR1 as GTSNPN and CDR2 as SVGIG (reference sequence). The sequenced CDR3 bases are TGTGCCTGGGTCGGCGGGGGCTACGATGAG. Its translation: CAWVGGGYDE. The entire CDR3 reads CAWVGGGYDEQFF.

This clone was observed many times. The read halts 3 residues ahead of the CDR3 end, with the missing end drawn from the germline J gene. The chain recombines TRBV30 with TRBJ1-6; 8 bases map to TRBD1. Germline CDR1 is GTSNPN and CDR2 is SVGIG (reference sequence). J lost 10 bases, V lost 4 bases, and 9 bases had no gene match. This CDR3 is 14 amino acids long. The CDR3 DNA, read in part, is TGTGCCTGGACCCTGACAGGGGACGGATCACCC. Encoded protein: CAWTLTGDGSP. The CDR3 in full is CAWTLTGDGSPLHF.

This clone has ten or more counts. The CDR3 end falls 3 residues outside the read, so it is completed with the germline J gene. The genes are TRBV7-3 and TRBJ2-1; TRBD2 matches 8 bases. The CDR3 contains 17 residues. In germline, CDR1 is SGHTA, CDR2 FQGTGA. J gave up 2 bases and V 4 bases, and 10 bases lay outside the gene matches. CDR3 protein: CASSSRPTSETYNEQFF. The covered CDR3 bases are TGTGCCAGCAGCTCCAGACCGACTAGCGAGACCTACAATGAG.

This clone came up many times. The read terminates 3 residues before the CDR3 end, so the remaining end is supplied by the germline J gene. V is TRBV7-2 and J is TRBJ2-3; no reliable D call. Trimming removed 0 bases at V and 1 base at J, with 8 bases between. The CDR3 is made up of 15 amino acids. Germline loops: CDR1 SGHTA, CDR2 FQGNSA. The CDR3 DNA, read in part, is TGTGCCAGCAGCTTAGCGTGGTCGGGCACAGATACG. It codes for CASSLAWSGTDT. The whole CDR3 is CASSLAWSGTDTQYF.

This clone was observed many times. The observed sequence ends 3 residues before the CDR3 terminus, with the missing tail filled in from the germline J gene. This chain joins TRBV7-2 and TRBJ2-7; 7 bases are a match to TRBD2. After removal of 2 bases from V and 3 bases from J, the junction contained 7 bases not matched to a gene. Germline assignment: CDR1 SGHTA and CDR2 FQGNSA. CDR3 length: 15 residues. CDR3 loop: CASSLRGSGNYEQYF. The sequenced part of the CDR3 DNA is TGTGCCAGCAGCTTACGCGGGAGTGGGAACTACGAG.

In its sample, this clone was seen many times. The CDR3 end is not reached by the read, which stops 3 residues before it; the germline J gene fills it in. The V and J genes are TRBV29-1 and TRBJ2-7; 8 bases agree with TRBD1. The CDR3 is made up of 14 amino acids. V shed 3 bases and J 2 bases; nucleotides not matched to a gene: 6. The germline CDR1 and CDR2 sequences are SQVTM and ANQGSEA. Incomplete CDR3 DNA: TGCAGCGTTGACACAGGACAGGGTCCCTACGAG. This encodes CSVDTGQGPYE. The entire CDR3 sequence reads CSVDTGQGPYEQYF.

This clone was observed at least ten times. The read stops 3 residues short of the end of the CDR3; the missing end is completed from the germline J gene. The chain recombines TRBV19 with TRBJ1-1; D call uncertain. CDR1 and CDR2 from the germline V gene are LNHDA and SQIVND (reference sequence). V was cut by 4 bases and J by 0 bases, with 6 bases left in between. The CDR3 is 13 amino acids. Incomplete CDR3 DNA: TGTGCCAGTAGTACTATGCTGAACACTGAA. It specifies CASSTMLNTE. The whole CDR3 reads CASSTMLNTEAFF.

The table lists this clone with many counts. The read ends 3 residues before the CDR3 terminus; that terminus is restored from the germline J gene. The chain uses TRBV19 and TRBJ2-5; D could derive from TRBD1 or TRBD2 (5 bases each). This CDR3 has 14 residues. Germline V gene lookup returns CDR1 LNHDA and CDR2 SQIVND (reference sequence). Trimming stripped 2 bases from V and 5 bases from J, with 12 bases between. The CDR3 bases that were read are TGTGCCAGTAGTATATTTGAGGGGCGGGAGACC. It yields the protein CASSIFEGRET. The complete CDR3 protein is CASSIFEGRETQYF. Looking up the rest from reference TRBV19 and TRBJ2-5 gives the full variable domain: DGGITQSPKYLFRKEGQNVTLSCEQNLNHDAMYWYRQDPGQGLRLIYYSQIVNDFQKGDIAEGYSVSREKKESFPLTVTSAQKNPTAFYLCASSIFEGRETQYFGPGTRLLVL.

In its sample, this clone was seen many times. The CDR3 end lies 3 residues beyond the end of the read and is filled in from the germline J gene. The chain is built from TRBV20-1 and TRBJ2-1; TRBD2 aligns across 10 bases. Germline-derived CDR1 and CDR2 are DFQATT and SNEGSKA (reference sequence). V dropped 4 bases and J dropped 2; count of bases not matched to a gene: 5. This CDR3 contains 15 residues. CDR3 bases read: TGCAGTGCTACCGGGACTAGCGAGACCTACAATGAG. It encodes CSATGTSETYNE. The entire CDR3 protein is CSATGTSETYNEQFF.

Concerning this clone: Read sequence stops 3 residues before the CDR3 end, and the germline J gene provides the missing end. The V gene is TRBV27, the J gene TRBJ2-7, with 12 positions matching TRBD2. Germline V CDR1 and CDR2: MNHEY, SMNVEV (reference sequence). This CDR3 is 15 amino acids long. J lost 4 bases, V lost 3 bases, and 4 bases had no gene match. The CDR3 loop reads CASSLKTSGSYEQYF. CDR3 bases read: TGTGCCAGCAGTTTGAAGACTAGCGGGAGTTACGAG.

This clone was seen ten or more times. The sequenced part of the CDR3 DNA is TGTGCCAGTCAGGGACAGAACATGAACACTGAA. It codes for CASQGQNMNTE. The whole CDR3 region reads CASQGQNMNTEAFF. This chain connects TRBV19 to TRBJ1-1; 7 bases agree with TRBD1. The read is 3 residues too short to cover the CDR3 end, so that end is filled in from the germline J gene. Trimming cost V 8 bases and J 0 bases; bases outside gene matches: 6. CDR1 and CDR2 (germline): LNHDA, SQIVND (reference sequence). The CDR3 totals 14 residues.

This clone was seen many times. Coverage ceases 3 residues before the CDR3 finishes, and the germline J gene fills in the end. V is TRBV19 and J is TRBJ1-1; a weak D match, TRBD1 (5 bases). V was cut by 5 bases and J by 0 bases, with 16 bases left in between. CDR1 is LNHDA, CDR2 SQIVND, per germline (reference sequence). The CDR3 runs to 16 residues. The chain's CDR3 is CASSPRRQKMNTEAFF. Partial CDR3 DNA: TGTGCCAGTAGTCCCCGGAGACAGAAAATGAACACTGAA.

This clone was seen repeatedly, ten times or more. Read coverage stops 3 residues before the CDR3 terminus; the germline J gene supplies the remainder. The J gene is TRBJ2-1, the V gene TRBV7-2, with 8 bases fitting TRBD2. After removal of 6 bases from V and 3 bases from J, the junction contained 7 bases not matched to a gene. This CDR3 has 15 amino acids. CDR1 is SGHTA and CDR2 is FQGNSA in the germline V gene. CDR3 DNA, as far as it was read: TGTGCCAGCAGTCGGGATGCGGGAGGCTACAATGAG. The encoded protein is CASSRDAGGYNE. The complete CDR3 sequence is CASSRDAGGYNEQFF.

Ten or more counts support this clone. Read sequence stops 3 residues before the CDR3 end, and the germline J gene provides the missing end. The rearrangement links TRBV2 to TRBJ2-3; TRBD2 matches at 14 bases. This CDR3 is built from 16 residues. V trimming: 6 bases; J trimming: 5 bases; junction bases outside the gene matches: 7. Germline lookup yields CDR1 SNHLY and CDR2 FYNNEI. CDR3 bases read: TGTGCCAGCAGGGTAGGACTAGCGGGAGGCGTAGATACG. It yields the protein CASRVGLAGGVDT. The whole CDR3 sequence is CASRVGLAGGVDTQYF.

CDR3 DNA, as far as it was read: TGTGCCAGCAGCTACGGACTAGCGGGAGTTGAG. Its protein is CASSYGLAGVE. The whole CDR3 protein is CASSYGLAGVEQFF. V is TRBV7-9 and J is TRBJ2-1; TRBD2 aligns across 13 bases. The read falls 3 residues short of the CDR3 end, and the missing part is taken from the germline J gene. Germline CDR1 is SEHNR and CDR2 is FQNEAQ (reference sequence). The V gene end was trimmed by 4 bases and the J gene end by 9 bases; junction bases not matched to a gene: 3. This CDR3 is built from 14 residues.

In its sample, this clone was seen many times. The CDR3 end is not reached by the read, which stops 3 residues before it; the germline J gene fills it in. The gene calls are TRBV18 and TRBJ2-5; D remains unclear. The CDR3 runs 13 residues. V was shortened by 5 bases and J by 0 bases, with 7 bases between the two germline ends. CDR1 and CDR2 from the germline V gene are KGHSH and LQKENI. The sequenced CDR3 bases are TGTGCCAGCTCAAAGCGAGACCAAGAGACC. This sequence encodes CASSKRDQET. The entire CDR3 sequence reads CASSKRDQETQYF.

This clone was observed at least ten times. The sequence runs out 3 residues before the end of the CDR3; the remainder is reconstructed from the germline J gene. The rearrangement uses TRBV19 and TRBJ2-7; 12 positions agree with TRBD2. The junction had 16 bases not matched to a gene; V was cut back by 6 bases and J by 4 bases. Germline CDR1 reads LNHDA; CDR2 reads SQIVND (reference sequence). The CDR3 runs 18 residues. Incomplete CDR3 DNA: TGTGCCAGTAGCACACTAGCGGGAGGTCGGGTTTTCGGGTACGAG. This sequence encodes CASSTLAGGRVFGYE. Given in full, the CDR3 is CASSTLAGGRVFGYEQYF.